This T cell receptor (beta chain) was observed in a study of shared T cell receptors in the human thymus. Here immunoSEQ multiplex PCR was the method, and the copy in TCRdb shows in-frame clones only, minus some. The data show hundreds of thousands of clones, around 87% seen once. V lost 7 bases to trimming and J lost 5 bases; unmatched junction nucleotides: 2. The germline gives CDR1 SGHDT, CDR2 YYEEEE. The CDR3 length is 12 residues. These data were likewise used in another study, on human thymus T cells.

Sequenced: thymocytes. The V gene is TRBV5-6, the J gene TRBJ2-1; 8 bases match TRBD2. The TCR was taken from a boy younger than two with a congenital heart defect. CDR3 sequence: CASGAGDNEQFF. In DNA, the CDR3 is TGTGCCAGCGGAGCGGGGGACAATGAGCAGTTCTTC.